The 2 T cell receptor beta chains presented below share a single source sample, sequenced in a study of shared clonotypes between healthy human individuals. Sequencing used immunoSEQ multiplex PCR; TCRdb keeps in-frame clones, though not all of them. Among a few million clones listed, approximately 92% were seen once. The sample was naive CD4+ T cells sorted from blood. Described subset: CD45RA+ positively selected. These receptor sequences come from a man aged 18-30 years in good health.

The chain uses TRBV19 and TRBJ1-5; no clear D gene. The V gene lost 3 bases and the J gene lost 3 bases, with 9 bases spanning the gap. CDR3 length: 14 residues. From germline, CDR1 is LNHDA and CDR2 SQIVND (reference sequence). The CDR3 is CASSMEASNQPQHF. In DNA, the CDR3 is TGTGCCAGTAGTATGGAGGCATCCAATCAGCCCCAGCATTTT.

This clone was seen a single time. DNA of the CDR3: TGTGCCAGCAGCTTACGGGGGAGGGCAGAGACCCAGTACTTC. Amino acids: CASSLRGRAETQYF. V is TRBV7-2 and J is TRBJ2-5; TRBD2 matches at 7 bases. The CDR3 has 14 residues. Losses at the gene ends were 2 bases for V and 4 bases for J; bases not matched to a gene: 4. The germline V gene encodes CDR1 SGHTA and CDR2 FQGNSA.